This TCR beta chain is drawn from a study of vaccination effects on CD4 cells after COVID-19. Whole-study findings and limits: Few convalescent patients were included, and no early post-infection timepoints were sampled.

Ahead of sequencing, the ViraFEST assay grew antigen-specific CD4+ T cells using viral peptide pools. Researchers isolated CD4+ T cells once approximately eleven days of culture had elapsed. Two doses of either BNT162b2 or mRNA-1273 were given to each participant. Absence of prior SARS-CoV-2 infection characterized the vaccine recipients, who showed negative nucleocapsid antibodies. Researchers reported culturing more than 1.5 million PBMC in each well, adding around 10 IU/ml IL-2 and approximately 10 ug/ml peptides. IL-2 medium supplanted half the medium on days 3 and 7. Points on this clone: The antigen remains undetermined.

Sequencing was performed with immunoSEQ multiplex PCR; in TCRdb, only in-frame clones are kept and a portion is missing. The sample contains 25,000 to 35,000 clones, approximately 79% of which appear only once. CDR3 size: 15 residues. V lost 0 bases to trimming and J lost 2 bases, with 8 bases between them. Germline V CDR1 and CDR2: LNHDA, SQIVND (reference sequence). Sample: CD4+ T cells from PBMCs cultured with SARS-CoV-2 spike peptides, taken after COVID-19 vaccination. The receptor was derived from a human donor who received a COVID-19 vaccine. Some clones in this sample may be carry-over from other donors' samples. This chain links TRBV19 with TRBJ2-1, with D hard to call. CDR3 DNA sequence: TGTGCCAGTAGTATAGAGGGCAGAACCTACAATGAGCAGTTCTTC. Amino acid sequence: CASSIEGRTYNEQFF.